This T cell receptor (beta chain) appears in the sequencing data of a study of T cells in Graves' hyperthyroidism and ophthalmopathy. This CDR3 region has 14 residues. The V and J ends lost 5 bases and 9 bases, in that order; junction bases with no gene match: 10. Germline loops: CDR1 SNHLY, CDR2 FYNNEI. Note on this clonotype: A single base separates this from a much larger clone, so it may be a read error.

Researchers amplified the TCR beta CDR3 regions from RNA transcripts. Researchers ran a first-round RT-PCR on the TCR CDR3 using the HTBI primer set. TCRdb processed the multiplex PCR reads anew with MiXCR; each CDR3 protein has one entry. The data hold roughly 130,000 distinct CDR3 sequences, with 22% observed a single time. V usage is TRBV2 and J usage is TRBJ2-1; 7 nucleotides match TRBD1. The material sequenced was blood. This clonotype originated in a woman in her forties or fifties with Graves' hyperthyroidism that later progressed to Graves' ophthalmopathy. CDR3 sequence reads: CASSMAGGRSEQFF. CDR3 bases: TGTGCCAGCAGTATGGCAGGGGGAAGGAGTGAGCAGTTCTTC. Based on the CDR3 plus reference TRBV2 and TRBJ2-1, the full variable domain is EPEVTQTPSHQVTQMGQEVILRCVPISNHLYFYWYRQILGQKVEFLVSFYNNEISEKSEIFDDQFSVERPDGSNFTLKIRSTKLEDSAMYFCASSMAGGRSEQFFGPGTRLTVL.